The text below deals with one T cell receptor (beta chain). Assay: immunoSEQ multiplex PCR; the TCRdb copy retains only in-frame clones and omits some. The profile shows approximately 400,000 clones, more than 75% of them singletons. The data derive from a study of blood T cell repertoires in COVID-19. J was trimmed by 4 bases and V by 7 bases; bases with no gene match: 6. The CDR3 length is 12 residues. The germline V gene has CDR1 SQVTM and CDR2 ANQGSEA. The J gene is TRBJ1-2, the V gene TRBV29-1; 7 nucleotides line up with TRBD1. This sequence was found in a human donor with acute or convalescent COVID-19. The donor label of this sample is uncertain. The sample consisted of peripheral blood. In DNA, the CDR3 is TGCAGCGCCCGACAGGGAGGCTATGGCTACACCTTC. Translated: CSARQGGYGYTF.